Listed below are T cell receptor beta chains from one sample, sequenced in a study of technical replicates of blood from four donors. The data were produced by immunoSEQ multiplex PCR, yet TCRdb's version contains in-frame clones alone and is incomplete. The sample yields about 71,000 clones, 88% seen once. Sequenced input: PBMCs. The receptors stem from a human donor in good health. Some clones in this sample may be carry-over from other donors' samples. CDR3s include the opening cysteine and the closing phenylalanine or tryptophan.

cdr3_length v_call cdr3_aa
13 TRBV5-1 CASNRDSQETQYF
13 TRBV10-2 CASSEQGGTEAFF
13 TRBV19 CASSPRESHGYTF
12 TRBV7-9 CASSLARDEQYF
14 TRBV7-3 CASSLGTGNTEAFF
21 TRBV21-1 CASSKDLQGIRYRNNYNEQFF
17 TRBV9 CASSPGTSGGTQETQYF
15 TRBV25-1 CASSESDRNNQPQHF
15 TRBV6-5 CASRPRPGTGSEQFF
15 TRBV19 CASSSGTVYTGELFF
14 TRBV4-1 CASSQDIYTHEQFF
14 TRBV6-6 CASSSGTGHGGYTF
19 TRBV7-3 CASSFGTSGGARSYNEQFF
12 TRBV30 CAADRGGYEQYF
14 TRBV10-3 CAIRVQGLNTEAFF
16 TRBV7-2 CASSLTLAGGQETQYF